This entry features one T cell receptor beta chain sequence. V shed 6 bases and J shed 7 bases, with 22 bases lying between them. There are 16 residues in the CDR3. Germline assignment: CDR1 SGHDT and CDR2 YYEEEE. The authors prepared the TCRbeta library with unique molecular identifiers. TCRdb itself ran the PCR reads through MiXCR, one entry per CDR3 protein. The sample yields around 680,000 distinct CDR3 sequences, around 17% seen once. This specimen comes from a study of T-cell reconstitution after alpha-beta-depleted transplantation in children. Sequencing used PBMCs from the stem cell graft donor, obtained from the stem cell graft. This receptor was taken from a human donor who donated a stem cell graft to a child with acute myeloid leukemia. The chain links TRBV5-6 to TRBJ2-2, with D perhaps TRBD1 (6 bases). The CDR3 sequence: CASTRSPQGTNGELFF. CDR3 in DNA: TGTGCCAGCACCCGCTCCCCCCAAGGGACAAACGGGGAGCTGTTTTTT.